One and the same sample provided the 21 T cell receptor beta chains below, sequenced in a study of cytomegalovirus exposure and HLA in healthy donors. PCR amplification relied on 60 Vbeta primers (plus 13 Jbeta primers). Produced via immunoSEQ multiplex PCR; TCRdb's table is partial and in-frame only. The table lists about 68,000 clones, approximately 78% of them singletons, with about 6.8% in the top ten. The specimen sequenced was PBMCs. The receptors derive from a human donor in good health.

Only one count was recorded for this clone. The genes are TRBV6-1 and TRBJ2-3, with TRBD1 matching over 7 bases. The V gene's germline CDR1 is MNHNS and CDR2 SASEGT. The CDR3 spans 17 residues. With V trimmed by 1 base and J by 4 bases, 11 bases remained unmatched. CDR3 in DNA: TGTGCCAGCAGTGAAGGGACAGGTGGCTACCGCCCAGATACGCAGTATTTT. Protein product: CASSEGTGGYRPDTQYF.

The CDR3 reads CASSQEGLAGAPSYNEQFF. For the CDR3, the DNA is TGCGCCAGCAGCCAAGAGGGGCTAGCGGGGGCCCCCTCCTACAATGAGCAGTTCTTC. V is TRBV4-3 and J is TRBJ2-1, with 10 positions matching TRBD2. From germline, CDR1 is LGHNA and CDR2 YSLEER. The CDR3 has 19 residues. J lost 0 bases, V lost 0 bases, and 8 bases had no gene match.

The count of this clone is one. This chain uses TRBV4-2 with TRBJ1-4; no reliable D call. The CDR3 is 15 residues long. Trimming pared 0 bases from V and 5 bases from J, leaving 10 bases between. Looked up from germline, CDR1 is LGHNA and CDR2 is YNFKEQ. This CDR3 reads CASSQDSSKNEKLFF. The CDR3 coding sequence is TGTGCCAGCAGCCAAGACTCGAGCAAAAATGAAAAACTGTTTTTT.

CDR3 in amino acids: CASSKAGGYPYEQYF. DNA of the CDR3: TGTGCCAGCAGCAAAGCCGGCGGGTACCCCTACGAGCAGTACTTC. The chain carries TRBV21-1 and TRBJ2-7; the DNA was not used to check the table's D call, TRBD2. TRBV21-1 corresponds to a pseudogene. The CDR3 runs to 15 residues.

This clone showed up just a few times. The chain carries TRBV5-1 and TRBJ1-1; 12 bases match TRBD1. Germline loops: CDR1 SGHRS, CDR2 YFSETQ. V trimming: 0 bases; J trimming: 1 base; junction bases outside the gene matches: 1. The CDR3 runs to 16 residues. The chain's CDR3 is CASSLAGQGANTEAFF. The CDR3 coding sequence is TGCGCCAGCAGCTTGGCGGGACAGGGGGCGAACACTGAAGCTTTCTTT.

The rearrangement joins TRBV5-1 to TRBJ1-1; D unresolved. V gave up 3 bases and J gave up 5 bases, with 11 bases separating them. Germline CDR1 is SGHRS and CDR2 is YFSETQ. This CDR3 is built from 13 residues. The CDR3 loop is CASSSYGDTEAFF. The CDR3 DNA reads TGCGCCAGCAGCTCGTACGGGGATACTGAAGCTTTCTTT.

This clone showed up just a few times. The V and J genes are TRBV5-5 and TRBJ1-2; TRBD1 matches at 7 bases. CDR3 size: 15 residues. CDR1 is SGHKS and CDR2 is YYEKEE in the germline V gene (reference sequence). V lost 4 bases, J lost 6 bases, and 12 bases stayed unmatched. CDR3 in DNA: TGTGCCAGCAGCCTGATTATGACAGGGACACATGGCTACACCTTC. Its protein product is CASSLIMTGTHGYTF.

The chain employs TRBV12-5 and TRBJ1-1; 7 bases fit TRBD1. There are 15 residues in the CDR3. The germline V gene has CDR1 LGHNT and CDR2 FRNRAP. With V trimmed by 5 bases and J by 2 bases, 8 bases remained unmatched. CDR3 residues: CASGAPGTANTEAFF. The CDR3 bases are TGTGCTAGTGGTGCCCCCGGGACAGCAAACACTGAAGCTTTCTTT.

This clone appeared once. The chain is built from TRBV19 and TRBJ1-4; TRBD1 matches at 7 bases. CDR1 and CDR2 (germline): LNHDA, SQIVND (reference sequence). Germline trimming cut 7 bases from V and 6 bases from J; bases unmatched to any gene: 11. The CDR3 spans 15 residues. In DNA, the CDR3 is TGTGCCAGTAACCGGGACAGCACGGATCATGAAAAACTGTTTTTT. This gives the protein CASNRDSTDHEKLFF.

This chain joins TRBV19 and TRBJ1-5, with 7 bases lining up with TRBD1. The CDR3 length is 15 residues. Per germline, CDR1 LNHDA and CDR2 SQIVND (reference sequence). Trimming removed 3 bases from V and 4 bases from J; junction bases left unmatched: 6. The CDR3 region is CASSIHRGPNQPQHF. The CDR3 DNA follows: TGTGCCAGTAGTATCCACAGGGGCCCGAATCAGCCCCAGCATTTT. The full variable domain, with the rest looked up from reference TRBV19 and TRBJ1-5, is DGGITQSPKYLFRKEGQNVTLSCEQNLNHDAMYWYRQDPGQGLRLIYYSQIVNDFQKGDIAEGYSVSREKKESFPLTVTSAQKNPTAFYLCASSIHRGPNQPQHFGDGTRLSIL.

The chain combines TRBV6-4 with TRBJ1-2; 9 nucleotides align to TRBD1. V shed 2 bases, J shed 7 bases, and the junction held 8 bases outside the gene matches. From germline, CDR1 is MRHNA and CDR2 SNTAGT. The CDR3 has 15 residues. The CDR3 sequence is CASSDTATGGRGYTF. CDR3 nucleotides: TGTGCCAGCAGTGACACCGCGACAGGGGGTCGTGGCTACACCTTC.

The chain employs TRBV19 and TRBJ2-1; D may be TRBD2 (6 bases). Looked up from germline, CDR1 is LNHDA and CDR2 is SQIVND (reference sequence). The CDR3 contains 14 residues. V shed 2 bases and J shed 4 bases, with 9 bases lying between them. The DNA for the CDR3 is TGTGCCAGTAGTATAAAGGGGACTTACAATGAGCAGTTCTTC. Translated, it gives CASSIKGTYNEQFF.

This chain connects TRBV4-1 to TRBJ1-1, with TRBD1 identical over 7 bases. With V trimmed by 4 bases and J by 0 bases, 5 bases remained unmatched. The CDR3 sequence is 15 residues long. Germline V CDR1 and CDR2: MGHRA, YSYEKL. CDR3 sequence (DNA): TGCGCCAGCAGCCCCGGACAGGAGCTGAACACTGAAGCTTTCTTT. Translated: CASSPGQELNTEAFF.

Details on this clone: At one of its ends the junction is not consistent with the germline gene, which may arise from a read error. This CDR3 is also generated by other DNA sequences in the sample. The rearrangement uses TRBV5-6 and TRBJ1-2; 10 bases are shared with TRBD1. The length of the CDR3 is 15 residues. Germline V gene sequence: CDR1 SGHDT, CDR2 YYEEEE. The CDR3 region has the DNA TGCGCCAGCAGATATGACAGGGGGCGCTTCTATGGCTACACCTTC. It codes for CASRYDRGRFYGYTF.

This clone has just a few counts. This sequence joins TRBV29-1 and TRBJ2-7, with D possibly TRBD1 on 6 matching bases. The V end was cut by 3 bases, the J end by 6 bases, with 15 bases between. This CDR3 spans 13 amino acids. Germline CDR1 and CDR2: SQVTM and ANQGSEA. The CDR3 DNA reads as TGCAGCGTTGACAGGGGTGGGGTAGGCGAGCAGTACTTC. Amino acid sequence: CSVDRGGVGEQYF.

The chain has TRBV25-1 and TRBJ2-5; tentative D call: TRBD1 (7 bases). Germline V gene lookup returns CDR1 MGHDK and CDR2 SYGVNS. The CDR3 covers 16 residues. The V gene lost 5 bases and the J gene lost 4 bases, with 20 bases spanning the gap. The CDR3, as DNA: TGTGCCAGCAGTTCTGGAGGGACAGTGATATCAGAGACCCAGTACTTC. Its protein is CASSSGGTVISETQYF.

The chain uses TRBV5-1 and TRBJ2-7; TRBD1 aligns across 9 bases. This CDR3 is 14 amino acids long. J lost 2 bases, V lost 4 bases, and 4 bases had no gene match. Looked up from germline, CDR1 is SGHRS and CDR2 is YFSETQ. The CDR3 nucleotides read TGCGCCAGCAGCACGGGACAGGGTCCCTACGAGCAGTACTTC. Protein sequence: CASSTGQGPYEQYF.

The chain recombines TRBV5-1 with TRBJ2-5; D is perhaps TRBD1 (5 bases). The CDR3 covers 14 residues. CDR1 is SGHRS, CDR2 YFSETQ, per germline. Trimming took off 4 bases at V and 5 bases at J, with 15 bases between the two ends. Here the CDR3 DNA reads TGCGCCAGCAGCATAAAACAGGACCTGGAGACCCAGTACTTC. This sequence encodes CASSIKQDLETQYF.

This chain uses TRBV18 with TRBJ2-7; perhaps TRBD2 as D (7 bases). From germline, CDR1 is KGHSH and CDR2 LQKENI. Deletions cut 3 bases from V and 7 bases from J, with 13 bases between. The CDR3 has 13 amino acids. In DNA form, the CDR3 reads TGTGCCAGCTCACCGCGGGGGCTGGAGGAGCAGTACTTC. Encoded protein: CASSPRGLEEQYF.

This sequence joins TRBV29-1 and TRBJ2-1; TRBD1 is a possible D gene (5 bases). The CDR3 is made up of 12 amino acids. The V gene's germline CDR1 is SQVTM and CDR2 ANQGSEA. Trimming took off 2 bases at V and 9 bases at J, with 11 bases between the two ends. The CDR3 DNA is TGCAGCGTTGAACCCAGGGATGGTGAGCAGTTCTTC. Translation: CSVEPRDGEQFF.

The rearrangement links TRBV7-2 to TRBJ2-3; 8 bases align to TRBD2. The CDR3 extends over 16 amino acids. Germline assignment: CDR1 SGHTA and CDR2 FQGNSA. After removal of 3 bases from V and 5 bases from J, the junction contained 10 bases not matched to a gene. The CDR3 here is CASSFGPGGSVDTQYF. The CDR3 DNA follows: TGTGCCAGCAGCTTCGGACCGGGGGGGAGCGTAGATACGCAGTATTTT.